This T cell receptor beta chain derives from a study of PD-L1 blockade in urothelial cancer. Across the study: About 85% of the 29 patients were men whose urothelial cancer was bladder-origin. Blood was subjected to analysis at 3 weeks (second dose) and 6 weeks following treatment start. Study-wide points: Expansion of tumor-associated blood clones at 3 weeks was greater in durable-benefit patients.

In regard to this clone: Antigen unknown.

The table came from immunoSEQ multiplex PCR; TCRdb's copy has only in-frame clones and leaves some out. This table has 75,000 to 95,000 clones, roughly 80% appearing once. The CDR3 spans 15 residues. CDR1 and CDR2 (germline): KGHSH, LQKENI. V was pared by 4 bases and J by 0 bases, with 11 bases between. Specified time point: pretreatment peripheral blood. The input for sequencing was PBMCs, taken around atezolizumab (anti-PD-L1) treatment. This TCR derives from a man aged 40-50 years with urothelial cancer. V and J are TRBV18 and TRBJ2-3; TRBD2 might be the D (6 bases). The CDR3 DNA reads as TGTGCCAGCTCACGGGGCGGGGCTAGCACAGATACGCAGTATTTT. It translates to CASSRGGASTDTQYF.